Listed here are 11 T cell receptor beta chains from one sample, sequenced in a study of control samples from healthy donors and cancer patients. Profiling relied on immunoSEQ multiplex PCR, and the TCRdb table lists in-frame clones only, not all of them. The data show some 130,000 clones, with 92% seen just once and about 1.9% held by the top ten. Specimen: blood. These receptors were taken from a woman aged 45 to 65 in good health.

This clone was detected only once. The chain is built from TRBV27 and TRBJ2-3, with 7 bases aligning to TRBD1. V lost 6 bases to trimming and J lost 1 base; unmatched junction nucleotides: 7. The CDR3 sequence is 15 residues long. CDR1 and CDR2 from the germline V gene are MNHEY and SMNVEV (reference sequence). CDR3 region: CASSPRGRGTDTQYF. The DNA for the CDR3 is TGTGCCAGCAGCCCCAGGGGGAGAGGCACAGATACGCAGTATTTT.

This clone was seen a few times. The chain couples TRBV11-3 to TRBJ2-1; 11 bases align to TRBD2. Germline loops: CDR1 SGHNT, CDR2 YENEEA. The CDR3 sequence is 15 residues long. With 4 bases clipped from V and 4 bases from J, the junction kept 3 bases outside the gene matches. The CDR3 is CASSWGLADYNEQFF. CDR3 DNA sequence: TGTGCCAGCAGCTGGGGACTAGCGGATTACAATGAGCAGTTCTTC.

This clone was counted a single time. CDR3 in DNA: TGTGCCAGTAGTACCTCAACAGGGGCCGGACTCCTAATTAGTTCACCCCTCCACTTT. This sequence encodes CASSTSTGAGLLISSPLHF. The chain has TRBV19 and TRBJ1-6, with TRBD1 matching 7 bases. CDR3 length: 19 amino acids. With V trimmed by 4 bases and J by 9 bases, 21 bases remained unmatched. CDR1 LNHDA and CDR2 SQIVND come from the germline V gene (reference sequence).

The V call is TRBV20-1, the J call TRBJ1-1; D possibly corresponds to TRBD1 (5 bases). Germline V gene lookup returns CDR1 DFQATT and CDR2 SNEGSKA (reference sequence). Trimming removed 3 bases from V and 7 bases from J, with 12 bases in between. The CDR3 totals 12 residues. CDR3 in DNA: TGCAGTGCTAGTTCGGGGCGAGTTGAAGCTTTCTTT. Protein: CSASSGRVEAFF.

The rearrangement uses TRBV21-1 and TRBJ2-7; TRBD1 reflects the table's D call only, with no check against the DNA. TRBV21-1 is annotated as a pseudogene. This CDR3 spans 13 amino acids. The CDR3 bases are TGTGCCAGCAGCTCAACGTGGCCCGGGACAGGGACCTTC. Protein sequence: CASSSTWPGTGTF.

The chain recombines TRBV7-8 with TRBJ1-1, with 10 bases fitting TRBD1. Germline trimming cut 0 bases from V and 7 bases from J; bases unmatched to any gene: 14. This CDR3 region has 18 residues. Germline V gives CDR1 SGHVS, CDR2 FQNEAQ. The CDR3 is CASSLARQGANPRLEAFF. CDR3 bases: TGTGCCAGCAGCTTAGCCAGACAGGGGGCGAACCCCCGGCTTGAAGCTTTCTTT.

This clone has a handful of counts. The chain joins TRBV14 to TRBJ2-5; tentatively, D is TRBD1 (5 bases). CDR3 length equals 14 residues. The V end lost 4 bases, the J end lost 2 bases, and 11 bases lay between the germline ends. From germline, CDR1 is SGHDN and CDR2 FVKESK. The chain's CDR3 is CASSPWGSQETQYF. The CDR3 region has the DNA TGTGCCAGCAGCCCCTGGGGCTCACAAGAGACCCAGTACTTC.

V usage is TRBV6-5 and J usage is TRBJ1-2; 7 bases are a match to TRBD1. This CDR3 comprises 15 residues. After removal of 7 bases from V and 3 bases from J, the junction contained 11 bases not matched to a gene. The germline CDR1 and CDR2 sequences are MNHEY and SVGAGI. The CDR3 DNA reads TGTGCCAGCACCTTGACAGGGAGAGAAGACTATGGCTACACCTTC. Its translation is CASTLTGREDYGYTF.

V usage is TRBV30 and J usage is TRBJ1-4; tentatively, D is TRBD1 (6 bases). Germline CDR1 reads GTSNPN; CDR2 reads SVGIG (reference sequence). The CDR3 spans 14 residues. The V and J ends lost 0 bases and 6 bases respectively, with 11 bases between them. The CDR3 reads CAWSVSGADEKLFF. CDR3 sequence (DNA): TGTGCCTGGAGTGTATCAGGGGCCGATGAAAAACTGTTTTTT.

The chain couples TRBV3-1 (or the pseudogene TRBV3-2) to TRBJ2-7, with TRBD2 matching 7 bases. Trimming removed 0 bases from V and 2 bases from J; junction bases left unmatched: 4. The CDR3 runs 15 residues. The germline gives CDR1 LGHDT, CDR2 YNNKEL (reference sequence). CDR3 protein: CASSQDRLAAYEQYF. CDR3 nucleotides: TGTGCCAGCAGCCAAGATCGTCTAGCGGCCTACGAGCAGTACTTC.

This clone was recorded once. This chain joins TRBV19 and TRBJ2-7; 13 bases align to TRBD2. Germline V gene data show CDR1 as LNHDA and CDR2 as SQIVND (reference sequence). V gave up 5 bases and J gave up 4 bases; unmatched junction bases: 5. The CDR3 length is 15 residues. CDR3 amino acids: CASSSGLAGKYEQYF. The DNA for the CDR3 is TGTGCCAGTAGTTCGGGACTAGCGGGAAAATACGAGCAGTACTTC.